This entry lists 28 T cell receptor beta chains sequenced from one sample in a study of Tregs in tolerant kidney transplant recipients. Sequenced by immunoSEQ multiplex PCR; TCRdb stores in-frame clones only, minus some. The sample records about 73,000 clones, approximately 90% being singletons. Sequencing was performed on Tregs from blood, taken before the transplant. These receptors all stem from a human donor who received a combined kidney and bone marrow transplant.

This clone was found a few times. The gene calls are TRBV7-8 and TRBJ2-7; D possibly corresponds to TRBD2 (6 bases). Trimming stripped 5 bases from V and 2 bases from J, with 16 bases between. Germline V gene lookup returns CDR1 SGHVS and CDR2 FQNEAQ. The CDR3 consists of 15 residues. CDR3 amino acids: CASSPGGWDPYEQYF. The CDR3 DNA reads as TGTGCCAGCAGCCCCGGAGGGTGGGATCCCTACGAGCAGTACTTC.

The J gene is TRBJ1-3, the V gene TRBV7-9, with 9 bases lining up with TRBD1. V was pared by 2 bases and J by 6 bases, with 5 bases of the junction left unmatched. Germline V CDR1 and CDR2: SEHNR, FQNEAQ (reference sequence). This CDR3 region has 15 residues. The CDR3 sequence: CASSLRQGEENTIYF. The CDR3 DNA sequence: TGTGCCAGCAGCTTAAGACAGGGGGAGGAAAACACCATATATTTT.

The rearrangement uses TRBV28 and TRBJ1-5; D may be TRBD1 (5 bases). CDR3 length: 16 amino acids. Germline V CDR1 and CDR2: MDHEN, SYDVKM. V was cut by 6 bases and J by 3 bases, with 18 bases left in between. CDR3 nucleotides: TGTGCCAGCAGGGGAGGTGGGACGGGGCTCAATCAGCCCCAGCATTTT. Translated, it gives CASRGGGTGLNQPQHF.

The rearrangement joins TRBV2 to TRBJ2-7; 8 nucleotides align to TRBD1. Trimming took 4 bases from V and 6 from J; bases not matched to a gene: 17. The CDR3 consists of 17 residues. CDR1 and CDR2 from the germline V gene are SNHLY and FYNNEI. CDR3 DNA sequence: TGTGCCAGCAGTGCCTCTCGGACAGGGAGTGGGGGTCTCGAGCAGTACTTC. This gives the protein CASSASRTGSGGLEQYF.

DNA of the CDR3: TGTGCCTTGACCCGTGAGAGCTATGGCTACACCTTC. It specifies CALTRESYGYTF. The rearrangement links TRBV30 to TRBJ1-2; D is unresolved. This CDR3 spans 12 amino acids. Trimming removed 7 bases at V and 4 bases at J, with 13 bases between. The germline gives CDR1 GTSNPN, CDR2 SVGIG (reference sequence).

J is TRBJ2-7 and V is TRBV27; 8 bases match TRBD1. The germline V gene has CDR1 MNHEY and CDR2 SMNVEV (reference sequence). This CDR3 has 13 amino acids. The trim removed 6 bases at V and 6 bases at J, leaving 7 bases unmatched. The chain's CDR3 is CASSKDRVGEQYF. CDR3 in DNA: TGTGCCAGCAGCAAGGACAGGGTGGGCGAGCAGTACTTC.

This chain links TRBV27 with TRBJ1-1; D is ambiguous. Germline lookup yields CDR1 MNHEY and CDR2 SMNVEV (reference sequence). The CDR3 loop spans 13 amino acids. Trimming took off 3 bases at V and 0 bases at J, with 5 bases between the two ends. This CDR3 reads CASSFDMNTEAFF. The CDR3, as DNA: TGTGCCAGCAGTTTCGACATGAACACTGAAGCTTTCTTT.

The V and J genes are TRBV15 and TRBJ1-2; D gene unclear. V was cut by 2 bases and J by 4 bases, with 14 bases left in between. Germline values: CDR1 LNHNV, CDR2 YYDKDF (reference sequence). The CDR3 covers 15 residues. This CDR3 reads CATSRSISESYGYTF. In DNA, the CDR3 is TGTGCCACCAGCAGAAGCATTTCGGAAAGCTATGGCTACACCTTC. The variable domain in full, with the rest retrieved from reference TRBV15 and TRBJ1-2, is DAMVIQNPRYQVTQFGKPVTLSCSQTLNHNVMYWYQQKSSQAPKLLFHYYDKDFNNEADTPDNFQSRRPNTSFCFLDIRSPGLGDTAMYLCATSRSISESYGYTFGSGTRLTVV.

The rearrangement uses TRBV9 and TRBJ2-3, with unresolved D. V was shortened by 0 bases and J by 8 bases, with 16 bases between the two germline ends. The CDR3 spans 15 residues. Germline V gene lookup returns CDR1 SGDLS and CDR2 YYNGEE. In DNA form, the CDR3 reads TGTGCCAGCAGCGTAGACGGTGGGTGGAGCAGTACGCAGTATTTT. This gives the protein CASSVDGGWSSTQYF.

The chain links TRBV5-1 to TRBJ2-7, with D perhaps being TRBD1 or TRBD2 (5 bases each). Trimming cost V 0 bases and J 3 bases, with 7 bases left between them. Germline CDR1 is SGHRS and CDR2 is YFSETQ. The CDR3 runs to 13 residues. The CDR3 region has the DNA TGCGCCAGCAGCTTGGGGGGGAACTACGAGCAGTACTTC. It codes for CASSLGGNYEQYF. Based on the CDR3 plus reference TRBV5-1 and TRBJ2-7, the full variable domain is KAGVTQTPRYLIKTRGQQVTLSCSPISGHRSVSWYQQTPGQGLQFLFEYFSETQRNKGNFPGRFSGRQFSNSRSEMNVSTLELGDSALYLCASSLGGNYEQYFGPGTRLTVT.

V and J are TRBV28 and TRBJ2-7; D gene ambiguous. The CDR3 contains 12 residues. Germline-derived CDR1 and CDR2 are MDHEN and SYDVKM. The ends were cut back, 6 bases at V and 3 bases at J, with 9 bases in the middle. CDR3 protein: CASSQQGYEQYF. The CDR3 nucleotides read TGTGCCAGCAGCCAACAAGGCTACGAGCAGTACTTC.

About this clone itself: Other DNA sequences from this sample encode an identical CDR3 as well. CDR3: CASSLEGAGGPAGELFF. The CDR3 region has the DNA TGTGCCAGCAGCTTAGAGGGGGCGGGAGGTCCGGCCGGGGAGCTGTTTTTT. V is TRBV7-2 and J is TRBJ2-2, with D perhaps matching TRBD2 (8 bases). Trimming took 1 base from V and 6 from J, leaving 18 bases between them. Germline V CDR1 and CDR2: SGHTA, FQGNSA. The CDR3 sequence is 17 residues long.

The chain employs TRBV13 and TRBJ2-3; D is possibly TRBD1 (5 bases). Germline V gene data show CDR1 as PRHDT and CDR2 as FYEKMQ (reference sequence). This CDR3 comprises 14 residues. The V end was cut by 4 bases, the J end by 2 bases, with 10 bases between. The CDR3 loop is CASSSRVFTDTQYF. The CDR3, as DNA: TGTGCCAGCAGCTCCAGGGTGTTCACAGATACGCAGTATTTT.

The rearrangement uses TRBV7-3 and TRBJ2-1; 7 bases map to TRBD2. Germline CDR1 and CDR2: SGHTA and FQGTGA. The V segment lost 5 bases and the J segment 6 bases; nucleotides outside the gene matches: 10. This CDR3 spans 15 amino acids. The CDR3 nucleotides are TGTGCCAGCAGCCCAGGGCGGGGGATTGGCAATGAGCAGTTCTTC. As protein: CASSPGRGIGNEQFF.

This clone is a singleton in its sample. The V and J genes are TRBV15 and TRBJ2-7; unclear D gene. V was cut by 0 bases and J by 7 bases, with 13 bases left in between. This CDR3 has 14 residues. Germline V gene sequence: CDR1 LNHNV, CDR2 YYDKDF (reference sequence). CDR3 DNA sequence: TGTGCCACCAGCAGAGATCGCGACTTAGGAGAGCAGTACTTC. It encodes CATSRDRDLGEQYF.

The J gene is TRBJ1-3, the V gene TRBV5-1; unclear D gene. The germline CDR1 and CDR2 sequences are SGHRS and YFSETQ. V lost 6 bases, J lost 4 bases, and 11 bases lay in between. The CDR3 is 13 residues long. The CDR3 reads CASTLDFGNTIYF. CDR3 sequence (DNA): TGCGCCAGCACCCTGGACTTCGGAAACACCATATATTTT. The full variable domain, its missing parts supplied by reference TRBV5-1 and TRBJ1-3, is KAGVTQTPRYLIKTRGQQVTLSCSPISGHRSVSWYQQTPGQGLQFLFEYFSETQRNKGNFPGRFSGRQFSNSRSEMNVSTLELGDSALYLCASTLDFGNTIYFGEGSWLTVV.

This chain links TRBV5-1 with TRBJ2-7; 8 positions match TRBD2. This CDR3 has 15 amino acids. Unmatched junction bases numbered 12, after V lost 4 bases and J lost 6 bases. Germline-derived CDR1 and CDR2 are SGHRS and YFSETQ. The CDR3 is CASSGGTSAFVEQYF. The CDR3 bases are TGCGCCAGCAGCGGGGGGACTAGTGCATTCGTCGAGCAGTACTTC.

CDR3 sequence reads: CASSNRDWATEAFF. As DNA, the CDR3 is TGTGCCAGCTCAAACAGGGACTGGGCCACTGAAGCTTTCTTT. The chain links TRBV18 to TRBJ1-1; possibly TRBD1 for D (6 bases). The V end lost 5 bases, the J end lost 4 bases, and 14 bases lay between the germline ends. The CDR3 is 14 residues long. The germline V gene has CDR1 KGHSH and CDR2 LQKENI.

The chain has TRBV7-9 and TRBJ1-2; TRBD1 agrees at 7 bases. After removal of 2 bases from V and 4 bases from J, the junction contained 4 bases not matched to a gene. Per the germline V gene, CDR1 is SEHNR and CDR2 is FQNEAQ (reference sequence). The CDR3 covers 14 residues. CDR3 DNA sequence: TGTGCCAGCAGCTTAACAGGGGAGGCCTATGGCTACACCTTC. Translating it yields CASSLTGEAYGYTF.

The V call is TRBV9, the J call TRBJ2-7, with unresolved D. The germline CDR1 and CDR2 sequences are SGDLS and YYNGEE. Trimming left V 0 bases short and J 2 bases short, with 9 bases between. This CDR3 contains 14 residues. The chain's CDR3 is CASSVGVQTYEQYF. Written as DNA, the CDR3 is TGTGCCAGCAGCGTAGGGGTCCAAACCTACGAGCAGTACTTC.

The rearrangement uses TRBV28 and TRBJ1-1; D may be TRBD1 (5 bases). This CDR3 contains 13 residues. Trimming shortened V by 2 bases and J by 11 bases, and 15 bases separated the two germline ends. CDR1 and CDR2 from the germline V gene are MDHEN and SYDVKM. The CDR3 reads CASSLVGTATAFF. CDR3 in DNA: TGTGCCAGCAGTTTAGTGGGGACGGCGACGGCTTTCTTT.

This chain uses TRBV5-7 with TRBJ2-5; D is uncertain. TRBV5-7 is treated as an ORF (open reading frame) with a function not yet certain. The CDR3 length is 11 residues. V lost 3 bases and J lost 2, with 2 bases in between. The CDR3 bases are TGTGCCAGCAGCTCGCAAGAGACCCAGTACTTC. This encodes CASSSQETQYF.

CDR3 protein: CASSPGGGADTQYF. As DNA, the CDR3 is TGTGCCAGCTCACCAGGGGGGGGCGCAGATACGCAGTATTTT. The V call is TRBV18, the J call TRBJ2-3; D may be TRBD2 (7 bases). The germline gives CDR1 KGHSH, CDR2 LQKENI. This CDR3 contains 14 residues. Trimming removed 2 bases at V and 4 bases at J, with 10 bases between.

The gene calls are TRBV9 and TRBJ2-3; D gene unclear. The germline V gene encodes CDR1 SGDLS and CDR2 YYNGEE. This CDR3 contains 15 residues. Trimming removed 0 bases from V and 0 bases from J, with 8 bases in between. CDR3 sequence (DNA): TGTGCCAGCAGCGTAGCTCCCAGTAGCACAGATACGCAGTATTTT. Translated, it gives CASSVAPSSTDTQYF.

This clone appeared once. The rearrangement links TRBV21-1 to TRBJ2-3; the D call in the table, TRBD2, was not verified against the DNA. TRBV21-1 is designated a pseudogene. The CDR3 length is 18 residues. The CDR3 spells CASSKTGELAGGKDTQYF. CDR3 nucleotides: TGTGCCAGCAGCAAAACGGGAGAACTAGCGGGAGGGAAAGATACGCAGTATTTT.

This clone turned up a few times. This chain links TRBV12-5 with TRBJ1-3; 8 nucleotides line up with TRBD1. J was trimmed by 4 bases and V by 0 bases; bases with no gene match: 5. This CDR3 spans 16 amino acids. In germline, CDR1 is LGHNT, CDR2 FRNRAP. CDR3: CASGLVSGTGGNTIYF. CDR3 DNA sequence: TGTGCTAGTGGTTTGGTATCCGGGACAGGCGGAAACACCATATATTTT.

The rearrangement links TRBV5-4 to TRBJ2-1, with 10 bases aligning to TRBD2. The V and J ends lost 0 bases and 7 bases, in that order; junction bases with no gene match: 7. The CDR3 contains 16 residues. Germline CDR1 SGHNT, CDR2 YYREEE (reference sequence). CDR3 sequence reads: CASSLEAGGPGNEQFF. CDR3 nucleotides: TGTGCCAGCAGCTTGGAAGCGGGAGGGCCAGGGAATGAGCAGTTCTTC. Supplemented by reference TRBV5-4 and TRBJ2-1, the full variable domain reads ETGVTQSPTHLIKTRGQQVTLRCSSQSGHNTVSWYQQALGQGPQFIFQYYREEENGRGNFPPRFSGLQFPNYSSELNVNALELDDSALYLCASSLEAGGPGNEQFFGPGTRLTVL.

This chain uses TRBV19 with TRBJ1-1; 7 bases are shared with TRBD1. From germline, CDR1 is LNHDA and CDR2 SQIVND (reference sequence). J gave up 7 bases and V 6 bases, and 8 bases lay outside the gene matches. CDR3 length: 13 residues. CDR3 DNA: TGTGCCAGTAGCACGGGACAGTACGGTGAAGCTTTCTTT. Translating it yields CASSTGQYGEAFF.